Sequencing of this T cell receptor beta chain was carried out in a study of cytomegalovirus exposure and HLA in healthy donors. PCR amplification relied on 60 Vbeta primers (plus 13 Jbeta primers). Clones were read by immunoSEQ multiplex PCR, and TCRdb kept only the in-frame ones, dropping some. The table lists 100,000 to 120,000 clones, approximately 80% of them singletons. Germline lookup yields CDR1 LNHDA and CDR2 SQIVND (reference sequence). The CDR3 is 17 amino acids. The trim removed 6 bases at V and 1 base at J, leaving 9 bases unmatched. The sample taken for sequencing was PBMCs. The clonotype was recovered from a woman aged 25-40 years in good health and CMV-seropositive. The chain is built from TRBV19 and TRBJ1-5; 10 bases agree with TRBD1. CDR3 DNA sequence: TGTGCCAGTAGAACAACCGGGACAGGGGTAAGCAATCAGCCCCAGCATTTT. Amino acids: CASRTTGTGVSNQPQHF.